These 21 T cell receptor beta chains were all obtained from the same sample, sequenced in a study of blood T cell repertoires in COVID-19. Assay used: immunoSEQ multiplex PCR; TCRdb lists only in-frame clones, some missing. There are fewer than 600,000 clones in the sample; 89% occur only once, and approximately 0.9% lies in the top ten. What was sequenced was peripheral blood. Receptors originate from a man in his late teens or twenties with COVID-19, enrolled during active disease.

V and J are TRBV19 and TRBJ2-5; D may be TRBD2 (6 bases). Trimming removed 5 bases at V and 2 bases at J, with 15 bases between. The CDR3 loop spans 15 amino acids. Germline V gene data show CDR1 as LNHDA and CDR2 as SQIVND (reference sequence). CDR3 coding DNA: TGTGCCAGTAGTGGGCTCCGGGACTTACAAGAGACCCAGTACTTC. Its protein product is CASSGLRDLQETQYF.

The CDR3 reads CASSLEGEPFF. The CDR3 DNA sequence: TGTGCCAGCAGCTTAGAAGGGGAACCGTTCTTC. The chain is built from TRBV7-9 and TRBJ2-1; a weak D match, TRBD1 (5 bases). This CDR3 has 11 amino acids. Germline-derived CDR1 and CDR2 are SEHNR and FQNEAQ (reference sequence). V lost 1 base and J 15 bases, leaving 10 bases between the germline ends. The full variable domain, rest sourced from reference TRBV7-9 and TRBJ2-1, is DTGVSQNPRHKITKRGQNVTFRCDPISEHNRLYWYRQTLGQGPEFLTYFQNEAQLEKSRLLSDRFSAERPKGSFSTLEIQRTEQGDSAMYLCASSLEGEPFFGPGTRLTVL.

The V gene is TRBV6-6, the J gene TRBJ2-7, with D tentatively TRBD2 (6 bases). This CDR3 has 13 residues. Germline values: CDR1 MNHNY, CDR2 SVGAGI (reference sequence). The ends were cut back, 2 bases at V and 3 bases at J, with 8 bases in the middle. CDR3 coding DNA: TGTGCCAGCAGTTACCGGGACTTCTACGAGCAGTACTTC. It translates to CASSYRDFYEQYF.

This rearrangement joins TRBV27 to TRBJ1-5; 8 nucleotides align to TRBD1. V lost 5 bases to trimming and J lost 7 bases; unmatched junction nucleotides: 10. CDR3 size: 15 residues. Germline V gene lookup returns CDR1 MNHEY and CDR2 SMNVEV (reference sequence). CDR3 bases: TGTGCCAGCAGTCTCGGGCCAGGGGGCGGACAGCCCCAGCATTTT. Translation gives CASSLGPGGGQPQHF.

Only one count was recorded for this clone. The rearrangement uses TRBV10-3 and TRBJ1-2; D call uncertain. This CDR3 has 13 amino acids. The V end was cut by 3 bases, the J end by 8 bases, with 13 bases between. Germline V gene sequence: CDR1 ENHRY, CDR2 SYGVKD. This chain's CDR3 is CAISEELMKGYTF. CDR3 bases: TGTGCCATCAGTGAAGAACTGATGAAGGGCTACACCTTC.

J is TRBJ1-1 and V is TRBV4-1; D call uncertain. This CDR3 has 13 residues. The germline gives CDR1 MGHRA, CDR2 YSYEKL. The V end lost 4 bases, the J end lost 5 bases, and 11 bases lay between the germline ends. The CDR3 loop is CASSRGYWTEAFF. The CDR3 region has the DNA TGCGCCAGCAGCCGAGGGTATTGGACTGAAGCTTTCTTT.

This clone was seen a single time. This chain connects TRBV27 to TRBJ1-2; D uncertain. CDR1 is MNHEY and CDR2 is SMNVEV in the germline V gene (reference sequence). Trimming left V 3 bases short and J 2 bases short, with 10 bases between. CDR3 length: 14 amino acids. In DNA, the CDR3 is TGTGCCAGCAGTTTTAGGGAGGGAAACTATGGCTACACCTTC. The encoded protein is CASSFREGNYGYTF.

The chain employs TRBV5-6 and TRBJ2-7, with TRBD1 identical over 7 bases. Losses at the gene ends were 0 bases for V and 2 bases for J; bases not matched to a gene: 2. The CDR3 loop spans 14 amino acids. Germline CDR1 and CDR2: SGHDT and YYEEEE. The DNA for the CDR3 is TGTGCCAGCAGCTTGGGGGACAGACCCTACGAGCAGTACTTC. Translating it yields CASSLGDRPYEQYF. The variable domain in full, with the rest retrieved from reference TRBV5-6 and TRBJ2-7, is DAGVTQSPTHLIKTRGQQVTLRCSPKSGHDTVSWYQQALGQGPQFIFQYYEEEERQRGNFPDRFSGHQFPNYSSELNVNALLLGDSALYLCASSLGDRPYEQYFGPGTRLTVT.

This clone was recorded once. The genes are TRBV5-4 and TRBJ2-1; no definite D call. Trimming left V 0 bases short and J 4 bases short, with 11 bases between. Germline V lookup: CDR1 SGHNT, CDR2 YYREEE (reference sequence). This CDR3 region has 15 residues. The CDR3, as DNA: TGTGCCAGCAGCTTGGAGGCTAGAAAGTACAATGAGCAGTTCTTC. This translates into CASSLEARKYNEQFF.

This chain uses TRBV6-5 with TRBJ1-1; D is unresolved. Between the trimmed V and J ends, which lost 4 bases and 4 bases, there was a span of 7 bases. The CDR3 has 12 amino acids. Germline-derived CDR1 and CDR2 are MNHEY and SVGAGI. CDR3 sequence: CASSSEGTEAFF. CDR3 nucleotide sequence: TGTGCCAGCAGTTCTGAGGGCACTGAAGCTTTCTTT.

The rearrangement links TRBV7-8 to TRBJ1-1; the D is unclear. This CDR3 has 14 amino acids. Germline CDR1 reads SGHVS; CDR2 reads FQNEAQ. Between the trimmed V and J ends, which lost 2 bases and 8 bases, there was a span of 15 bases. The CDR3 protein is CASSLSRPNPEAFF. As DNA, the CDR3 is TGTGCCAGCAGCTTATCCAGGCCGAATCCAGAAGCTTTCTTT.

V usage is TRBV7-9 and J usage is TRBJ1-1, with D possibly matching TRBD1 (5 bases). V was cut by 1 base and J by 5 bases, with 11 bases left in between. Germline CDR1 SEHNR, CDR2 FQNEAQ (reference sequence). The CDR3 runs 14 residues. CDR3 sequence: CASSLVAGETEAFF. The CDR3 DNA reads TGTGCCAGCAGCTTAGTGGCGGGGGAGACTGAAGCTTTCTTT.

The CDR3 DNA follows: TGTGCCAGCATTCCTAGCGGGAGATCCTACAATGAGCAGTTCTTC. Translated: CASIPSGRSYNEQFF. The chain recombines TRBV6-5 with TRBJ2-1; 10 nucleotides align to TRBD2. The CDR3 spans 15 residues. V lost 7 bases, J lost 1 base, and 4 bases stayed unmatched. CDR1 and CDR2 from the germline V gene are MNHEY and SVGAGI.

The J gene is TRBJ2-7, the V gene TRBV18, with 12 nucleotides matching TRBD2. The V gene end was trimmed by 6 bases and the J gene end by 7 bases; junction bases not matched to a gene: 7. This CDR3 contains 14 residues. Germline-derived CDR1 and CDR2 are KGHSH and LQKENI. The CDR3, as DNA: TGTGCCAGCTCCTGGACTAGCGGGGAAGGGGAGCAGTACTTC. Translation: CASSWTSGEGEQYF.

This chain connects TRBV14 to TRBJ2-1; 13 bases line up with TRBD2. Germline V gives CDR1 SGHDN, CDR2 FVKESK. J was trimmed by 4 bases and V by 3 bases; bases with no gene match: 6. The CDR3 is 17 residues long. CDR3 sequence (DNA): TGTGCCAGCAGCCACACTAGCGGGAGGGTTAGGTACAATGAGCAGTTCTTC. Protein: CASSHTSGRVRYNEQFF.

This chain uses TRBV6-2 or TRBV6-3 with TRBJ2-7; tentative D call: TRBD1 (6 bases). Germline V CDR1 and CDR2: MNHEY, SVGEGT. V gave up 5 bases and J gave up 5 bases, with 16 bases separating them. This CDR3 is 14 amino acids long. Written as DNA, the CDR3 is TGTGCCAGCAGTCTACTTACAGGGAACCACGAGCAGTACTTC. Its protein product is CASSLLTGNHEQYF.

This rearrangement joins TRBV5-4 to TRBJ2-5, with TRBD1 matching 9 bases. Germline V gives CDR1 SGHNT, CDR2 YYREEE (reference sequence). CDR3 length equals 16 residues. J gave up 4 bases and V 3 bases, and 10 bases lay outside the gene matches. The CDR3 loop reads CASSSPGTGSGETQYF. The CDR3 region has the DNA TGTGCCAGCAGCTCGCCCGGGACAGGGTCTGGAGAGACCCAGTACTTC.

This CDR3 reads CAISPQGNTEAFF. For the CDR3, the DNA is TGTGCCATCAGTCCCCAGGGTAACACTGAAGCTTTCTTT. This chain links TRBV10-3 with TRBJ1-1; tentative D call: TRBD1 (5 bases). Trimming pared 5 bases from V and 2 bases from J, leaving 9 bases between. The CDR3 has 13 residues. In germline, CDR1 is ENHRY, CDR2 SYGVKD.

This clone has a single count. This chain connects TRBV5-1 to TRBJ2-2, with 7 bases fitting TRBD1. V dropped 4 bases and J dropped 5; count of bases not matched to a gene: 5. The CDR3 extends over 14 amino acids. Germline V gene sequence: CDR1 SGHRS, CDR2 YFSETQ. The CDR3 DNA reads TGCGCCAGCAGCCGTGACAGGGAAACCGGGGAGCTGTTTTTT. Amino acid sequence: CASSRDRETGELFF. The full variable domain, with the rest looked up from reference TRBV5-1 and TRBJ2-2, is KAGVTQTPRYLIKTRGQQVTLSCSPISGHRSVSWYQQTPGQGLQFLFEYFSETQRNKGNFPGRFSGRQFSNSRSEMNVSTLELGDSALYLCASSRDRETGELFFGEGSRLTVL.

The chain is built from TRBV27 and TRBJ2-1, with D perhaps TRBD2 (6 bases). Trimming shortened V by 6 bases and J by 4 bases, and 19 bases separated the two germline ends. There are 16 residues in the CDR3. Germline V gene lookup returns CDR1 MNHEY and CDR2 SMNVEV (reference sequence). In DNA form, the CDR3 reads TGTGCCAGCAGCGAAACTAGCTTCTTCGTTTACAATGAGCAGTTCTTC. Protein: CASSETSFFVYNEQFF.

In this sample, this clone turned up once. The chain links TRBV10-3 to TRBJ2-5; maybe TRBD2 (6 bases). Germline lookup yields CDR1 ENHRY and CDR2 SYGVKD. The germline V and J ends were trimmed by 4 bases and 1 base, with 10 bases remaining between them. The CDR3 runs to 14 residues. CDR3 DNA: TGTGCCATCAGTGTGGACGGGAGCCAAGAGACCCAGTACTTC. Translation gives CAISVDGSQETQYF.